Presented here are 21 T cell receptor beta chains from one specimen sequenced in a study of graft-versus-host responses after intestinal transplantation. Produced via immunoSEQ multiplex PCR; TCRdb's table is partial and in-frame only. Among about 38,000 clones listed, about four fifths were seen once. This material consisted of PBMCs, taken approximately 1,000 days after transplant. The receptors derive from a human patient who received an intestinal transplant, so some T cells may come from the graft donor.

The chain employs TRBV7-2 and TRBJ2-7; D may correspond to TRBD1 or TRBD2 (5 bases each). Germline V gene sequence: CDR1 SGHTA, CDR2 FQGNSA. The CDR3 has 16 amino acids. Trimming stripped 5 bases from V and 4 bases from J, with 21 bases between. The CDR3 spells CASSLEGPSLVYEQYF. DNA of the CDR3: TGTGCCAGCAGCCTAGAGGGACCGTCGTTGGTGTACGAGCAGTACTTC.

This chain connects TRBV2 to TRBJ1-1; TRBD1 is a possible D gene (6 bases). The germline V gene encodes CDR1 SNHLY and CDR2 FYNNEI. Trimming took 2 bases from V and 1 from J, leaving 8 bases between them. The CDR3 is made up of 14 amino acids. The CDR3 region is CASSEQGRNTEAFF. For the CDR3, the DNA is TGTGCCAGCAGTGAACAGGGGAGGAACACTGAAGCTTTCTTT.

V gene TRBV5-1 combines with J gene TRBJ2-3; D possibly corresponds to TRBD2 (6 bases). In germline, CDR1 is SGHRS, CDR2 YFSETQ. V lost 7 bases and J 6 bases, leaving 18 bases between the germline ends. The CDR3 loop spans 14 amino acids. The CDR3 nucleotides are TGCGCCAGCTGGGGTGGACACCGGGGGGATACGCAGTATTTT. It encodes CASWGGHRGDTQYF.

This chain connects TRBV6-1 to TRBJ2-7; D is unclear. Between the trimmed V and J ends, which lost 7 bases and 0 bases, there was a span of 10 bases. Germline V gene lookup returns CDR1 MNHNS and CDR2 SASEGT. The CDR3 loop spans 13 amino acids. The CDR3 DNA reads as TGTGCCAGCAACGAACAGAGCTCCTACGAGCAGTACTTC. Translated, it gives CASNEQSSYEQYF.

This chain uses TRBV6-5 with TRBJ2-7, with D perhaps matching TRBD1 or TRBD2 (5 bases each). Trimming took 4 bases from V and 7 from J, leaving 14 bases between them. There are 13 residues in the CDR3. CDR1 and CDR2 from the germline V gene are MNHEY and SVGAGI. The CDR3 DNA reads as TGTGCCAGCAGTTCCCGGGACCCGGGGGAGCAGTACTTC. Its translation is CASSSRDPGEQYF.

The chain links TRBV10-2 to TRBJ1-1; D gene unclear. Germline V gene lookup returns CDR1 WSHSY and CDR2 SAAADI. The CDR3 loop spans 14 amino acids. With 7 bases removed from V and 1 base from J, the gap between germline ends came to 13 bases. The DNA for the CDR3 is TGCGCCAGCAAGACCGGGCAGGCGAACACTGAAGCTTTCTTT. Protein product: CASKTGQANTEAFF.

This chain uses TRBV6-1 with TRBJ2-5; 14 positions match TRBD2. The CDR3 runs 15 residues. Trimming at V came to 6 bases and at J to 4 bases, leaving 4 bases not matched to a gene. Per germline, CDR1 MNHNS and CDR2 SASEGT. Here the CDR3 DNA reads TGTGCCAGCAGCCGACTAGCGGGAGGGTCAGAGACCCAGTACTTC. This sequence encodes CASSRLAGGSETQYF.

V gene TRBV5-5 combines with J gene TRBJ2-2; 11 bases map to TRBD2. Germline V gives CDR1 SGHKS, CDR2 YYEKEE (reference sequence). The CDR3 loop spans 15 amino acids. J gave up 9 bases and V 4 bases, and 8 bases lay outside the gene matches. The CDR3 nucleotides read TGTGCCAGCAGCGAGAGACTAGCGGGGCGGCGGGAGCTGTTTTTT. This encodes CASSERLAGRRELFF.

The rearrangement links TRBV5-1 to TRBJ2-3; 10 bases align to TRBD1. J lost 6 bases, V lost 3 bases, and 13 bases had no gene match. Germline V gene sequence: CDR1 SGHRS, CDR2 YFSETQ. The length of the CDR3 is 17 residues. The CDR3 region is CASSSNAKGQGTDTQYF. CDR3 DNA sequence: TGCGCCAGCAGCTCCAACGCCAAGGGACAGGGGACCGATACGCAGTATTTT.

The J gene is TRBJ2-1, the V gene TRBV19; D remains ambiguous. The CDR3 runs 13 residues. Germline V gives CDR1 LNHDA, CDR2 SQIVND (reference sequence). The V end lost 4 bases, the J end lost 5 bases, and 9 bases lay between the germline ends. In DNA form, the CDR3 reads TGTGCCAGTAGTAACTTGGCGGACAATGAGCAGTTCTTC. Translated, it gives CASSNLADNEQFF.

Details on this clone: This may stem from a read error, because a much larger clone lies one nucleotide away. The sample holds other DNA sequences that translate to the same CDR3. The CDR3 bases are TGCGCCAGCAGTCAAGAACGGGGGGCGAGGCCTGAAGCTTTCTTT. As protein: CASSQERGARPEAFF. The chain joins TRBV4-1 to TRBJ1-1; TRBD1 might be the D (6 bases). Germline V gives CDR1 MGHRA, CDR2 YSYEKL. The CDR3 has 15 amino acids.

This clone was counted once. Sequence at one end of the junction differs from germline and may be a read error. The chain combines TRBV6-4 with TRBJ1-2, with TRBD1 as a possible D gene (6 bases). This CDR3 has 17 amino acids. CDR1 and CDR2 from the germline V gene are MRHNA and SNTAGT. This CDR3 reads CAISEPGPGGGPNGYTF. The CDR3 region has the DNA TGTGCCATCAGTGAGCCAGGCCCCGGGGGGGGCCCCAATGGCTACACCTTC.

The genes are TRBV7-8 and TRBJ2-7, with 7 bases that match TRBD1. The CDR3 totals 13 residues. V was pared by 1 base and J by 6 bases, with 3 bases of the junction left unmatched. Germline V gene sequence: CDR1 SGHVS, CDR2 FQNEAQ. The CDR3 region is CASSLVGTVEQYF. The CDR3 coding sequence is TGTGCCAGCAGCTTAGTAGGGACAGTCGAGCAGTACTTC.

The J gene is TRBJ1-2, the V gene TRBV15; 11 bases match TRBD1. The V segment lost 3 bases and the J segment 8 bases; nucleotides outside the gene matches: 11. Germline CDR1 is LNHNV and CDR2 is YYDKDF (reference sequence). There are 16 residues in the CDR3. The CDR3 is CATSSTTGTGGEGYTF. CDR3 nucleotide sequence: TGTGCCACCAGCAGCACCACCGGGACAGGGGGAGAGGGCTACACCTTC.

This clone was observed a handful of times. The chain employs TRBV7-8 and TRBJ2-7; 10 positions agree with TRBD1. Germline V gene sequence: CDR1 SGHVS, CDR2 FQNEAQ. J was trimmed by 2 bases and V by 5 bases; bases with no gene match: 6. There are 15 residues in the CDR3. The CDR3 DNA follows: TGTGCCAGCAGCCGTGGACAGGGGGGCGCCTACGAGCAGTACTTC. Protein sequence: CASSRGQGGAYEQYF.

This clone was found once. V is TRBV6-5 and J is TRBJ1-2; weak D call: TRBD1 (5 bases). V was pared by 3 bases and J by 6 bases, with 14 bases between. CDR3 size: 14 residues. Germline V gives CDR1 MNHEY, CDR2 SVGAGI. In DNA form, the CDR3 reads TGTGCCAGCAGTTATGGACACCGGGGGGATGGCTACACCTTC. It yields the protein CASSYGHRGDGYTF.

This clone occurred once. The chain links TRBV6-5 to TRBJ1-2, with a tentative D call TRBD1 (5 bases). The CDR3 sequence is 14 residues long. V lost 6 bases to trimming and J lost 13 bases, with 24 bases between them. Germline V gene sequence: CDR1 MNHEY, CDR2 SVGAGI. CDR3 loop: CASRIRAGTAWGTF. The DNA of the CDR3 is TGTGCCAGCAGGATCAGAGCAGGGACGGCTTGGGGCACCTTC.

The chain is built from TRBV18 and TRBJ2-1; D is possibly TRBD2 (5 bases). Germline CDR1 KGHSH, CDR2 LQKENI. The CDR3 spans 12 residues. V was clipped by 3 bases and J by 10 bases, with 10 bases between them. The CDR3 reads CASSPSRGEQFF. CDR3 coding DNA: TGTGCCAGCTCACCGTCCCGCGGGGAGCAGTTCTTC.

The CDR3 nucleotides read TGTGCCAGCAGCTTCAGGGTGGTGGCAGATACGCAGTATTTT. It encodes CASSFRVVADTQYF. The chain is built from TRBV5-6 and TRBJ2-3; TRBD1 might be the D (5 bases). The CDR3 has 14 amino acids. Germline values: CDR1 SGHDT, CDR2 YYEEEE. Trimming pared 2 bases from V and 4 bases from J, leaving 11 bases between.

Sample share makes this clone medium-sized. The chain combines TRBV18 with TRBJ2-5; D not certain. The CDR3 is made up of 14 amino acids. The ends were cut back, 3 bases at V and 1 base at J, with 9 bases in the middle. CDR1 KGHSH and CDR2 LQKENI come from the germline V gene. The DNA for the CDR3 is TGTGCCAGCTCACCGAGGCGGTCCCAAGAGACCCAGTACTTC. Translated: CASSPRRSQETQYF.

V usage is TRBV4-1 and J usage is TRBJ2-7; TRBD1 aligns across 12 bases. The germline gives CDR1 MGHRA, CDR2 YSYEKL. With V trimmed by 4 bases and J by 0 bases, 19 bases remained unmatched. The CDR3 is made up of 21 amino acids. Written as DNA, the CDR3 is TGCGCCAGCAGCCGAAGCAGCTCCGGGACAGGGGGCCTTATCGACTCCTACGAGCAGTACTTC. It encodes CASSRSSSGTGGLIDSYEQYF.